This is a list of T cell receptor beta chains from one sample in a study of cytomegalovirus exposure and HLA in healthy donors. Libraries were prepared by immunoSEQ multiplex PCR; TCRdb keeps only in-frame clonotypes and omits some of them. The sample shows about 280,000 clones, 85% to 90% of them seen only once. Input material: PBMCs. Every receptor here comes from a woman aged 18-29 years in good health and CMV-seronegative. Both conserved end residues are part of each CDR3. D genes are given only for firm matches. Size is stated for part of the rows, as once, few or many counts, or as a class when the clone is expanded.

NA TRBJ2-7 TRBV7-6 NA 13 TGTGCCAGCAGCTCTAGTACGGGTTTTGAGCAGTACTTC CASSSSTGFEQYF
once TRBJ2-7 TRBV18 NA 16 TGTGCCAGCTCACCGTACCCGTTAACGGTCTCCTACGAGCAGTACTTC CASSPYPLTVSYEQYF
NA TRBJ2-7 TRBV28 TRBD2 13 TGTGCCAGCGGATTAGCGGGAGGGCTTGAGCAGTACTTC CASGLAGGLEQYF
once TRBJ1-1 TRBV19 NA 15 TGTGCCAGTAGTATAGACGTCTTCGTGAACACTGAAGCTTTCTTT CASSIDVFVNTEAFF
NA TRBJ2-7 TRBV7-9 TRBD1 16 TGTGCCAGCGCAGGGAACCGGGACAGGGGTAACTACGAGCAGTACTTC CASAGNRDRGNYEQYF
NA TRBJ2-2 TRBV10-3 NA 14 TGTGCCATCATGGCGGCCCCGAACACCGGGGAGCTGTTTTTT CAIMAAPNTGELFF
once TRBJ2-7 TRBV11-1 NA 14 TGTGCCAGCAGCTTGGGACTTACCCTAGGGGAGCAGTACTTC CASSLGLTLGEQYF
NA TRBJ2-7 TRBV4-1 TRBD1 15 TGCGCCAGCAGCCAACGGGACAGGGCCTCCTACGAGCAGTACTTC CASSQRDRASYEQYF
NA TRBJ1-4 TRBV2 NA 12 TGTGCCAGCTTGGGCGAGCGGGAAAAACTGTTTTTT CASLGEREKLFF
NA TRBJ2-5 TRBV7-6 TRBD2 14 TGTGCCAGCACCCGGGGGGGAGGTGCAGAGACCCAGTACTTC CASTRGGGAETQYF
NA TRBJ2-7 TRBV5-6 TRBD1 13 TGTGCCAGCAGACCGGACAGGGGGCGTGAGCAGTACTTC CASRPDRGREQYF
once TRBJ2-2 TRBV7-2 TRBD1 17 TGTGCCAGCAGCTTAATCTCCAGGGGGCTTAACACCGGGGAGCTGTTTTTT CASSLISRGLNTGELFF
NA TRBJ2-7 TRBV29-1 TRBD1 14 TGCAGCGTTGATATACAGGGGGACTCCCACGAGCAGTACTTC CSVDIQGDSHEQYF
NA TRBJ2-1 TRBV10-1 TRBD2 15 TGCGCCAGCAGTGATGCTAGCGGGCAGGTCAATGAGCAGTTCTTC CASSDASGQVNEQFF
NA TRBJ2-2 TRBV28 NA 14 TGTGCCAGCAGCCCAATCGGGGGGCCCGGGGAGCTGTTTTTT CASSPIGGPGELFF
NA TRBJ2-1 TRBV7-3 TRBD2 18 TGTGCCAGCAGCCCGATCCCCGCTAGCGGGAGTTCCTACAATGAGCAGTTCTTC CASSPIPASGSSYNEQFF
NA TRBJ2-1 TRBV4-1 TRBD2 17 TGCGCCAGCAGCCAAGTTTTACTAGCGGGAGTCGACAATGAGCAGTTCTTC CASSQVLLAGVDNEQFF
NA TRBJ1-1 TRBV5-1 NA 14 TGCGCCAGCAGCGGGGGCGCGGATGGGTCTGAAGCTTTCTTT CASSGGADGSEAFF
NA TRBJ1-5 TRBV6-1 NA 14 TGTGCCAGCAGTGGGGAGGGAGGGCGTCAGCCCCAGCATTTT CASSGEGGRQPQHF
NA TRBJ2-5 TRBV27 TRBD2 14 TGTGCCACCCGAGTCGGGAGGGCCCAAGAGACCCAGTACTTC CATRVGRAQETQYF
NA TRBJ2-2 TRBV13 NA 16 TGTGCCAGCAGCTTAGCTGGACTCCGGACCCCGGGGGAGCTGTTTTTT CASSLAGLRTPGELFF
NA TRBJ2-7 TRBV28 NA 12 TGTGCCAGCAGCCACAGGGATGGCGAGCAGTACTTC CASSHRDGEQYF
NA TRBJ2-7 TRBV9 NA 13 TGTGCCAGCAGCGTCGGGGGCTCCTACGAGCAGTACTTC CASSVGGSYEQYF
once TRBJ2-3 TRBV7-9 TRBD1 14 TGTGCCAGCAGCTACAGACAGGGGATGGATACGCAGTATTTT CASSYRQGMDTQYF
NA TRBJ1-5 TRBV27 TRBD1 13 TGTGCCAGCAAGGGGGCATTTGATCAGCCCCAGCATTTT CASKGAFDQPQHF
NA TRBJ1-6 TRBV13 TRBD1 16 TGTGCCAGCAGCCCTACCGGGACAGAGAATAATTCACCCCTCCACTTT CASSPTGTENNSPLHF
NA TRBJ1-1 TRBV5-6 NA 13 TGTGCCAGCAGCCCATACCGACGCTCAGGAGCTTTCTTT CASSPYRRSGAFF
NA TRBJ2-3 TRBV19 TRBD2 15 TGTGCCAGTAGACTAGCGGGAGGAGGCACAGATACGCAGTATTTT CASRLAGGGTDTQYF
NA TRBJ2-7 TRBV12-5 TRBD1 16 TGTGCTAGTGGTTCAGATCCGGGACAGGGTTCCTACGAGCAGTACTTC CASGSDPGQGSYEQYF
NA TRBJ2-6 TRBV4-3 TRBD2 19 TGCGCCAGCAGCCAAATGCTAGCGGGTGCCACCTCTGGGGCCAACGTCCTGACTTTC CASSQMLAGATSGANVLTF
NA TRBJ2-2 TRBV18 TRBD2 16 TGTGCCAGCTCATCCGGACTAGCGGGACGCACCGGGGAGCTGTTTTTT CASSSGLAGRTGELFF
NA TRBJ2-3 TRBV5-1 NA 14 TGCGCCAGCAGCTTGGAGTCCGGGGGAGATACGCAGTATTTT CASSLESGGDTQYF
few TRBJ1-1 TRBV29-1 TRBD1 14 TGCAGCGGCATCCGGGACAGGGGAGGCACTGAAGCTTTCTTT CSGIRDRGGTEAFF
once TRBJ2-2 TRBV9 TRBD1 16 TGTGCCAGCAGTGCTCTGGACAGGGGGCGGACCGGGGAGCTGTTTTTT CASSALDRGRTGELFF
NA TRBJ2-5 TRBV6-5 TRBD1 15 TGTGCCAGCAGACCAGGACAGGGGTGGGGAGAGACCCAGTACTTC CASRPGQGWGETQYF
NA TRBJ2-7 TRBV4-3 TRBD1 16 TGCGCCAGCAGCCAAGAGAAGGGAGACAGGGGGTTCGAGCAGTACTTC CASSQEKGDRGFEQYF
NA TRBJ2-7 TRBV14 TRBD2 15 TGTGCCAGCAGCCCTAGCGGGAGGGCCCGCTACGAGCAGTACTTC CASSPSGRARYEQYF
NA TRBJ2-7 TRBV7-6 NA 12 TGTGCCAGCAGCTTAGGAGGTGGCGAGCAGTACTTC CASSLGGGEQYF
NA TRBJ2-1 TRBV28 TRBD2 16 TGTGCCAGCAGTAAACTAGCGGGAGGTCGCTACAATGAGCAGTTCTTC CASSKLAGGRYNEQFF
NA TRBJ2-1 TRBV25-1 NA 11 TGTGCCAGCACCCAAGGGGGTGAGCAGTTCTTC CASTQGGEQFF
NA TRBJ1-2 TRBV28 NA 15 TGTGCCAGCAGTTCCCCCGGGGGGGACCCCTATGGCTACACCTTC CASSSPGGDPYGYTF
NA TRBJ2-3 TRBV28 NA 12 TGTGCCAGCAGTCCACGGACTGCTCTGGAGTATTTT CASSPRTALEYF
NA TRBJ2-7 TRBV28 TRBD2 15 TGTGCCAGCAGTTTATCCCTAGCGGGGAACTACGAGCAGTACTTC CASSLSLAGNYEQYF
once TRBJ2-5 TRBV7-2 TRBD2 14 TGTGCCAGCAGCCCTCGGGACTACAAAGAGACCCAGTACTTC CASSPRDYKETQYF
NA TRBJ2-7 TRBV6-5 TRBD2 15 TGTGCCAGCAGTAATAGCGGGAGGGCTCCCTACGAGCAGTACTTC CASSNSGRAPYEQYF
NA TRBJ2-7 TRBV5-1 TRBD1 15 TGCGCCAGCAGTTCGAGAGGGACAGGGGGATACGAGCAGTACTTC CASSSRGTGGYEQYF
once TRBJ1-2 TRBV13 TRBD1 14 TGTGCCAGCAGCCCCCGAGGGACAGGCTATGGCTACACCTTC CASSPRGTGYGYTF
NA TRBJ1-3 TRBV30 NA 13 TGTGCCTGGAGTTTGGACACTGGAAACACCATATATTTT CAWSLDTGNTIYF
NA TRBJ1-2 TRBV6-6 NA 15 TGTGCCAGCAGCCCCCCAGGGAAGACTAACTATGGCTACACCTTC CASSPPGKTNYGYTF
NA TRBJ2-1 TRBV11-2 TRBD2 14 TGTGCCAGCAGCTTAGATCGGGGACTAGATGAGCAGTTCTTC CASSLDRGLDEQFF
NA TRBJ2-5 TRBV28 NA 13 TGTGCCAGCAGTTTAGCTAGCCAAGAGACCCAGTACTTC CASSLASQETQYF
NA TRBJ2-2 TRBV28 NA 13 TGTGCCAGCAGTTTTAGGGGGACCGGGGAGCTGTTTTTT CASSFRGTGELFF
NA TRBJ1-2 TRBV19 NA 13 TGTGCCAGTGGACAGACAAAACCTTCTGGCTACACCTTC CASGQTKPSGYTF